The source of this T cell receptor (beta chain) is a study of blood T cell repertoires in COVID-19. Study overall: Acute and convalescent COVID-19 samples came from the United States, Italy and Spain. T cells, B-cell-depleted T cells, or PBMCs supplied cDNA or gDNA.

In the study's own analysis: It was from reference gene primer amplification that nucleated cell counts were estimated. The repertoire was sequenced with immunoSEQ multiplex PCR; TCRdb's copy has only in-frame clones and lacks some. The DNA gave D and trimming, while V, J and clone size come from that table. Of about 250,000 clones listed, around 83% are singletons. V shed 5 bases, J shed 3 bases, and the junction held 12 bases outside the gene matches. This CDR3 spans 17 amino acids. Germline V gene data show CDR1 as MNHEY and CDR2 as SMNVEV (reference sequence). The clonotype comes from a man at least 80 years old with acute or convalescent COVID-19. The chain combines TRBV27 with TRBJ1-5; 8 nucleotides match TRBD1. Sequences were obtained from peripheral blood. In DNA form, the CDR3 reads TGTGCCAGCAGTCCATTCTCCGGGACAGGTGTCAATCAGCCCCAGCATTTT. Translated, it gives CASSPFSGTGVNQPQHF.